A single sample gave rise to the 24 T cell receptor beta chains below, sequenced in a study of blood T cell repertoires in COVID-19. Generated by immunoSEQ multiplex PCR, the TCRdb table keeps only in-frame clones and is missing some. The table records 220,000 or so clones, about 85% of them present only once. The sequenced sample consisted of peripheral blood. The source is a man aged 50-59 years who had recovered from COVID-19.

This clone has only a few counts. The CDR3 spells CSVEDRVTEAFF. DNA of the CDR3: TGCAGCGTTGAAGACAGGGTCACTGAAGCTTTCTTT. The rearrangement links TRBV29-1 to TRBJ1-1, with D perhaps matching TRBD1 (5 bases). The V end was cut by 0 bases, the J end by 4 bases, with 6 bases between. The CDR3 contains 12 residues. Per germline, CDR1 SQVTM and CDR2 ANQGSEA.

The count of this clone is one. V usage is TRBV12-3 or TRBV12-4 and J usage is TRBJ2-7, with 11 nucleotides matching TRBD1. After removal of 6 bases from V and 7 bases from J, the junction contained 5 bases not matched to a gene. This CDR3 has 13 amino acids. The CDR3 here is CASRPGQGGEQYF. The CDR3 coding sequence is TGTGCCAGCAGGCCGGGACAGGGGGGAGAGCAGTACTTC.

The chain couples TRBV10-1 to TRBJ2-5, with a tentative D call TRBD1 (6 bases). Trimming took off 6 bases at V and 2 bases at J, with 10 bases between the two ends. The CDR3 sequence is 13 residues long. Germline values: CDR1 WNHNN, CDR2 SYGVQD (reference sequence). Here the CDR3 reads CASSGQLQETQYF. CDR3 nucleotides: TGCGCCAGCAGCGGACAGTTACAAGAGACCCAGTACTTC.

This chain joins TRBV20-1 and TRBJ1-1; the D is unclear. This CDR3 has 11 residues. Germline loops: CDR1 DFQATT, CDR2 SNEGSKA (reference sequence). The ends were cut back, 5 bases at V and 4 bases at J, with 8 bases in the middle. Here the CDR3 DNA reads TGCAGTGCTCGGAGGGTCACTGAAGCTTTCTTT. It translates to CSARRVTEAFF.

The chain joins TRBV7-9 to TRBJ2-1; 12 bases match TRBD2. From germline, CDR1 is SEHNR and CDR2 FQNEAQ (reference sequence). This CDR3 is 23 amino acids long. The V segment lost 7 bases and the J segment 0 bases; nucleotides outside the gene matches: 25. The CDR3 region has the DNA TGTGCCAGCACTTTAGGGGGGTTGCTAGCGGGAGGGCCCTTGGCGAGCTCCTACAATGAGCAGTTCTTC. It codes for CASTLGGLLAGGPLASSYNEQFF.

This chain connects TRBV24-1 to TRBJ2-3, with TRBD1 matching 7 bases. Trimming cost V 7 bases and J 4 bases; bases outside gene matches: 4. CDR3 length: 13 amino acids. CDR1 and CDR2 from the germline V gene are KGHDR and SFDVKD. CDR3 DNA sequence: TGTGCCACCAGCCTAACAGGGGCAGATACGCAGTATTTT. It codes for CATSLTGADTQYF.

V is TRBV19 and J is TRBJ1-5, with 8 bases lining up with TRBD1. The CDR3 length is 16 residues. V was pared by 5 bases and J by 0 bases, with 6 bases of the junction left unmatched. Germline V gives CDR1 LNHDA, CDR2 SQIVND (reference sequence). The CDR3 here is CASSARQGTSNQPQHF. CDR3 DNA sequence: TGTGCCAGTAGTGCCCGACAGGGGACTAGCAATCAGCCCCAGCATTTT.

In its sample, this clone was seen once. The chain recombines TRBV3-1 (or the pseudogene TRBV3-2) with TRBJ2-4; 7 bases are a match to TRBD2. Germline-derived CDR1 and CDR2 are LGHDT and YNNKEL (reference sequence). Trimming cost V 4 bases and J 0 bases; bases outside gene matches: 15. CDR3 length: 19 amino acids. In DNA form, the CDR3 reads TGTGCCAGCAGCCCTTTGTGGAGCGGGGTCCCGCTAGCCAAAAACATTCAGTACTTC. This encodes CASSPLWSGVPLAKNIQYF.

This clone is a singleton in its sample. The chain couples TRBV6-5 to TRBJ1-2, with 8 bases fitting TRBD1. The CDR3 extends over 12 amino acids. The junction had 3 bases not matched to a gene; V was cut back by 7 bases and J by 5 bases. CDR1 is MNHEY, CDR2 SVGAGI, per germline. The CDR3 nucleotides read TGTGCCAGCAACGGACAGGGATATGGCTACACCTTC. Its translation is CASNGQGYGYTF.

The chain has TRBV5-1 and TRBJ1-1; D not certain. This CDR3 is built from 15 residues. V dropped 5 bases and J dropped 0 bases, with 14 bases sitting between them. The germline V gene encodes CDR1 SGHRS and CDR2 YFSETQ. The CDR3 sequence: CASRALPYMNTEAFF. The CDR3 bases are TGCGCCAGCAGAGCGTTACCGTACATGAACACTGAAGCTTTCTTT.

The chain recombines TRBV6-2 or TRBV6-3 with TRBJ2-5; 8 bases match TRBD2. Germline V gene lookup returns CDR1 MNHEY and CDR2 SVGEGT. V lost 6 bases and J lost 0; bases outside the gene matches: 15. The CDR3 extends over 18 amino acids. This CDR3 reads CASSPGYLLAAYQETQYF. The CDR3 DNA follows: TGTGCCAGCAGCCCAGGGTATTTACTAGCGGCGTACCAAGAGACCCAGTACTTC.

The CDR3 region has the DNA TGTGCCAGTAGTGGGGGCAGCTCCTATAATTCACCCCTCCACTTT. Translating it yields CASSGGSSYNSPLHF. This chain connects TRBV19 to TRBJ1-6, with D perhaps matching TRBD1 (6 bases). Germline assignment: CDR1 LNHDA and CDR2 SQIVND (reference sequence). With 5 bases removed from V and 0 bases from J, the gap between germline ends came to 8 bases. The CDR3 consists of 15 residues.

The CDR3 DNA reads as TGTGCCAGCAGCTCTTCCTTTAATCAGCCCCAGCATTTT. Translating gives CASSSSFNQPQHF. The rearrangement joins TRBV7-2 to TRBJ1-5; no definite D call. Germline V gives CDR1 SGHTA, CDR2 FQGNSA. The CDR3 runs 13 residues. V shed 4 bases and J shed 4 bases, with 8 bases lying between them. Supplemented by reference TRBV7-2 and TRBJ1-5, the full variable domain reads GAGVSQSPSNKVTEKGKDVELRCDPISGHTALYWYRQSLGQGLEFLIYFQGNSAPDKSGLPSDRFSAERTGGSVSTLTIQRTQQEDSAVYLCASSSSFNQPQHFGDGTRLSIL.

V is TRBV6-6 and J is TRBJ1-5; 8 bases are a match to TRBD1. In germline, CDR1 is MNHNY, CDR2 SVGAGI (reference sequence). This CDR3 contains 13 residues. J gave up 9 bases and V 6 bases, and 7 bases lay outside the gene matches. The CDR3 nucleotides are TGTGCCAGCAGAGCCGTACAGGGGGGGCCCCAGCATTTT. Its translation is CASRAVQGGPQHF.

CDR3 region: CASGPGTGGNQPQHF. Written as DNA, the CDR3 is TGTGCCAGCGGACCAGGGACGGGGGGCAATCAGCCCCAGCATTTT. V is TRBV7-9 and J is TRBJ1-5; D possibly corresponds to TRBD1 (5 bases). This CDR3 is 15 amino acids long. CDR1 is SEHNR, CDR2 FQNEAQ, per germline (reference sequence). The V gene lost 8 bases and the J gene lost 2 bases, with 16 bases spanning the gap.

This rearrangement joins TRBV23-1 to TRBJ2-1, with 10 bases lining up with TRBD1. TRBV23-1 belongs to the ORF category, with a function that is uncertain. The CDR3 is 15 amino acids. The V segment lost 10 bases and the J segment 7 bases; nucleotides outside the gene matches: 13. The CDR3 bases are TGCGCCAATTCGACCGGGACAGGGGACTGGAATGAGCAGTTCTTC. Encoded protein: CANSTGTGDWNEQFF.

This rearrangement joins TRBV15 to TRBJ2-5; 10 nucleotides match TRBD1. The CDR3 is 15 residues long. J gave up 5 bases and V 5 bases, and 8 bases lay outside the gene matches. Looked up from germline, CDR1 is LNHNV and CDR2 is YYDKDF (reference sequence). The CDR3, as DNA: TGTGCCACCAGCTTTCGGACAGGGGGTGTCGAGACCCAGTACTTC. Translating gives CATSFRTGGVETQYF.

This clone was seen more than once but under ten times. The gene calls are TRBV28 and TRBJ2-7, with 10 bases identical to TRBD1. This CDR3 contains 14 residues. With V trimmed by 6 bases and J by 1 base, 3 bases remained unmatched. Germline V gene sequence: CDR1 MDHEN, CDR2 SYDVKM. DNA for the CDR3: TGTGCCAGCAGGGGGACAGGGGCGTCCTACGAGCAGTACTTC. Translating gives CASRGTGASYEQYF.

This chain joins TRBV28 and TRBJ1-2; a weak D match, TRBD1 (5 bases). The ends were cut back, 2 bases at V and 2 bases at J, with 12 bases in the middle. There are 15 residues in the CDR3. Germline V gene data show CDR1 as MDHEN and CDR2 as SYDVKM. Written as DNA, the CDR3 is TGTGCCAGCAGTTTAGGGGGGACCGGAAACTATGGCTACACCTTC. Residues: CASSLGGTGNYGYTF.

This clone was seen a few times. The chain combines TRBV7-6 with TRBJ1-6, with 10 bases identical to TRBD1. The CDR3 is made up of 14 amino acids. CDR1 and CDR2 from the germline V gene are SGHVS and FNYEAQ. V lost 4 bases, J lost 7 bases, and 1 base stayed unmatched. This CDR3 is CASSSGQGNSPLHF. The CDR3 bases are TGTGCCAGCAGCTCGGGACAGGGGAATTCACCCCTCCACTTT.

This chain links TRBV9 with TRBJ1-6; no clear D gene. The CDR3 loop spans 13 amino acids. The germline V gene has CDR1 SGDLS and CDR2 YYNGEE. V was shortened by 1 base and J by 6 bases, with 5 bases between the two germline ends. The DNA for the CDR3 is TGTGCCAGCAGCGTATCCGTTAATTCACCCCTCCACTTT. Translated: CASSVSVNSPLHF.

The gene calls are TRBV18 and TRBJ2-1; 7 bases are shared with TRBD2. Trimming took 4 bases from V and 4 from J; bases not matched to a gene: 7. This CDR3 is built from 15 residues. Per germline, CDR1 KGHSH and CDR2 LQKENI. The CDR3 sequence: CASSQGSGVYNEQFF. The CDR3 coding sequence is TGTGCCAGCTCACAAGGGAGCGGGGTTTACAATGAGCAGTTCTTC.

This clone showed up just a few times. The chain employs TRBV27 and TRBJ1-5; weak D call: TRBD1 (5 bases). This CDR3 has 14 amino acids. V was cut by 2 bases and J by 4 bases, with 9 bases left in between. In germline, CDR1 is MNHEY, CDR2 SMNVEV (reference sequence). CDR3 residues: CASSLNRMNQPQHF. CDR3 in DNA: TGTGCCAGCAGTTTAAACAGGATGAATCAGCCCCAGCATTTT.

This chain joins TRBV7-2 and TRBJ2-7; maybe TRBD2 (6 bases). The germline gives CDR1 SGHTA, CDR2 FQGNSA. V lost 3 bases to trimming and J lost 0 bases, with 9 bases between them. The CDR3 has 14 residues. CDR3 region: CASSFHGSSYEQYF. The CDR3 DNA sequence: TGTGCCAGCAGCTTCCACGGGAGCTCCTACGAGCAGTACTTC.